This T cell receptor (beta chain) is from a study of T cells in tuberculosis. General study points: T cells binding CD1B-GMM tetramer weakly possibly escaped the sort.

Cells were sorted from thawed PBMC rested overnight and stained with GMM-loaded CD1B tetramer, viability dye and anti-CD3. C32 glucose monomycolate from Rhodococcus equi was loaded onto the CD1B tetramers. PBMC for tetramer sorting were first depleted of CD14-expressing monocytes. No alpha-beta pairing information exists for these sequences. Sequenced by immunoSEQ multiplex PCR; TCRdb stores in-frame clones only, minus some. Of some 90,000 clones listed, roughly 93% are singletons. Sequences were obtained from CD1b-GMM tetramer-negative cells sorted from PBMCs. The receptor comes from an adult woman with latent tuberculosis.

CDR3 nucleotide sequence: TGTGCCAGCTCCGCGGGACTAGGGAGCACAGATACGCAGTATTTT. It specifies CASSAGLGSTDTQYF. The rearrangement links TRBV18 to TRBJ2-3; 8 bases are shared with TRBD2. V shed 6 bases and J 0 bases; nucleotides not matched to a gene: 5. From germline, CDR1 is KGHSH and CDR2 LQKENI. The CDR3 has 15 residues.